Each of the 32 T cell receptor beta chains below was sequenced from the same sample in a study of cytomegalovirus exposure and HLA in healthy donors. Use of 60 Vbeta and 13 Jbeta primers characterized the PCR. Profiling relied on immunoSEQ multiplex PCR, and the TCRdb table lists in-frame clones only, not all of them. The sample lists 170,000 or so clones, around 83% occurring once. Material for sequencing was PBMCs. The receptors stem from a man aged 50-59 years in good health and CMV-seropositive.

The chain combines TRBV30 with TRBJ2-2; 7 nucleotides align to TRBD2. CDR3 size: 14 residues. Germline CDR1 reads GTSNPN; CDR2 reads SVGIG (reference sequence). J was trimmed by 5 bases and V by 2 bases; bases with no gene match: 5. DNA for the CDR3: TGTGCCTGGAGTCAACTAGCGAGAACCGGGGAGCTGTTTTTT. It is translated as CAWSQLARTGELFF. Full variable domain (remainder filled in from reference TRBV30 and TRBJ2-2): SQTIHQWPATLVQPVGSPLSLECTVEGTSNPNLYWYRQAAGRGLQLLFYSVGIGQISSEVPQNLSASRPQDRQFILSSKKLLLSDSGFYLCAWSQLARTGELFFGEGSRLTVL.

The V and J genes are TRBV19 and TRBJ2-2; 8 bases are shared with TRBD2. The CDR3 consists of 16 residues. Unmatched junction bases numbered 12, after V lost 5 bases and J lost 7 bases. Looked up from germline, CDR1 is LNHDA and CDR2 is SQIVND (reference sequence). The CDR3 DNA is TGTGCCAGTAGTGGGCTCTCGGGGGGGATAGGCGGGGAGCTGTTTTTT. This codes for CASSGLSGGIGGELFF.

V is TRBV11-3 and J is TRBJ2-5; TRBD2 aligns across 9 bases. The ends lost 1 base at V and 1 base at J; junction bases unmatched: 10. The CDR3 spans 18 residues. CDR1 and CDR2 from the germline V gene are SGHNT and YENEEA. CDR3: CASSLAGLAQRSQETQYF. As DNA, the CDR3 is TGTGCCAGCAGCTTAGCGGGACTAGCCCAAAGGTCCCAAGAGACCCAGTACTTC.

V is TRBV7-2 and J is TRBJ2-7, with a tentative D call TRBD1 (6 bases). The germline CDR1 and CDR2 sequences are SGHTA and FQGNSA. This CDR3 is 15 amino acids long. The V end lost 5 bases, the J end lost 3 bases, and 17 bases lay between the germline ends. The CDR3 spells CASSPTGTLDYEQYF. The CDR3 region has the DNA TGTGCCAGCAGCCCCACCGGGACACTCGACTACGAGCAGTACTTC.

V is TRBV2 and J is TRBJ2-7, with D tentatively TRBD2 (5 bases). The CDR3 is 12 amino acids. V gave up 7 bases and J gave up 3 bases, with 10 bases separating them. Germline CDR1 SNHLY, CDR2 FYNNEI. CDR3 sequence: CASKRESYEQYF. CDR3 coding DNA: TGTGCCAGCAAGAGGGAGAGCTACGAGCAGTACTTC.

The rearrangement uses TRBV30 and TRBJ1-2; 7 bases are a match to TRBD1. Per germline, CDR1 GTSNPN and CDR2 SVGIG (reference sequence). With V trimmed by 0 bases and J by 8 bases, 12 bases remained unmatched. CDR3 length: 15 residues. The CDR3 nucleotides are TGTGCCTGGAGTGTATGGGGTCAGGGGGAAAAGGGCTACACCTTC. Translating gives CAWSVWGQGEKGYTF.

V and J are TRBV9 and TRBJ1-2; D is unclear. V was trimmed by 7 bases and J by 8 bases, leaving 12 bases between them. The length of the CDR3 is 11 residues. The germline CDR1 and CDR2 sequences are SGDLS and YYNGEE. CDR3 DNA sequence: TGTGCCAGCGGGCGATCGGGGGGCTACACCTTC. Its translation is CASGRSGGYTF. The whole variable domain, remainder taken from reference TRBV9 and TRBJ1-2, is DSGVTQTPKHLITATGQRVTLRCSPRSGDLSVYWYQQSLDQGLQFLIQYYNGEERAKGNILERFSAQQFPDLHSELNLSSLELGDSALYFCASGRSGGYTFGSGTRLTVV.

The chain combines TRBV2 with TRBJ1-5; 11 bases line up with TRBD1. Looked up from germline, CDR1 is SNHLY and CDR2 is FYNNEI. This CDR3 has 15 residues. Germline trimming cut 6 bases from V and 6 bases from J; bases unmatched to any gene: 7. The CDR3 DNA sequence: TGTGCCAGCAGCGTGGACAGGGGGCGCGGTCAGCCCCAGCATTTT. It yields the protein CASSVDRGRGQPQHF.

This clone has just a few counts. J is TRBJ2-5 and V is TRBV23-1; D possibly corresponds to TRBD2 (5 bases). TRBV23-1 qualifies as an ORF whose function is uncertain. The CDR3 runs 16 residues. Trimming stripped 7 bases from V and 10 bases from J, with 28 bases between. The CDR3 sequence is CASTQTRDPRVGDQYF. CDR3 nucleotides: TGCGCCAGCACCCAAACCCGCGACCCGAGAGTCGGGGACCAGTACTTC.

CDR3 DNA: TGCGCCAGCAGTGACCAGGGGGCCCGAAACACTGAAGCTTTCTTT. As protein: CASSDQGARNTEAFF. This chain connects TRBV10-2 to TRBJ1-1, with 8 bases that match TRBD1. Germline values: CDR1 WSHSY, CDR2 SAAADI. After removal of 3 bases from V and 2 bases from J, the junction contained 5 bases not matched to a gene. CDR3 length: 15 amino acids.

The chain links TRBV11-2 to TRBJ2-1; maybe TRBD1 (6 bases). In germline, CDR1 is SGHAT, CDR2 FQNNGV. Trimming took 4 bases from V and 7 from J, leaving 14 bases between them. This CDR3 comprises 14 residues. CDR3 amino acids: CASSSWARGNEQFF. The DNA of the CDR3 is TGTGCCAGCAGCTCCTGGGCCAGGGGTAATGAGCAGTTCTTC.

Remarks on this clone: Relative to the germline gene, one junction end is altered; a read error may explain this. The rearrangement links TRBV6-6 to TRBJ1-2, with 7 bases fitting TRBD1. The CDR3 consists of 16 residues. Per germline, CDR1 MNHNY and CDR2 SVGAGI (reference sequence). CDR3 sequence reads: CASSDVGTASNYGYTF. For the CDR3, the DNA is TGTGCCAGCAGCGACGTAGGGACAGCGTCTAATTATGGCTACACCTTC.

This sequence joins TRBV11-3 and TRBJ1-3, with 7 bases identical to TRBD1. V dropped 5 bases and J dropped 4; count of bases not matched to a gene: 8. The CDR3 has 15 residues. Germline V lookup: CDR1 SGHNT, CDR2 YENEEA. CDR3 amino acids: CASSDPTGFGNTIYF. The CDR3 coding sequence is TGTGCCAGCAGCGACCCGACAGGGTTCGGAAACACCATATATTTT.

The V and J genes are TRBV15 and TRBJ1-1; D may be TRBD1 (6 bases). Per the germline V gene, CDR1 is LNHNV and CDR2 is YYDKDF (reference sequence). V lost 7 bases and J 0 bases, leaving 15 bases between the germline ends. This CDR3 spans 15 amino acids. CDR3 sequence: CATTYSGGMNTEAFF. The DNA for the CDR3 is TGTGCCACCACATACTCGGGGGGCATGAACACTGAAGCTTTCTTT. Full variable domain (remainder filled in from reference TRBV15 and TRBJ1-1): DAMVIQNPRYQVTQFGKPVTLSCSQTLNHNVMYWYQQKSSQAPKLLFHYYDKDFNNEADTPDNFQSRRPNTSFCFLDIRSPGLGDTAMYLCATTYSGGMNTEAFFGQGTRLTVV.

This chain connects TRBV10-3 to TRBJ2-1, with 9 bases matching TRBD2. After removal of 5 bases from V and 11 bases from J, the junction contained 16 bases not matched to a gene. The CDR3 is 16 residues long. Germline CDR1 reads ENHRY; CDR2 reads SYGVKD. The CDR3 DNA follows: TGTGCCATCAGTCCTCAAGCGGGGGGCCTAAATGAGCAGCAGTTCTTC. This sequence encodes CAISPQAGGLNEQQFF.

This clone was counted a single time. This chain joins TRBV15 and TRBJ1-2; no clear D gene. V was shortened by 7 bases and J by 5 bases, with 20 bases between the two germline ends. The CDR3 has 15 amino acids. Germline V gives CDR1 LNHNV, CDR2 YYDKDF (reference sequence). The chain's CDR3 is CATTDGRESWYGYTF. CDR3 nucleotides: TGTGCCACCACAGACGGGCGGGAAAGTTGGTATGGCTACACCTTC.

The chain uses TRBV9 and TRBJ2-3; TRBD2 agrees at 9 bases. CDR1 SGDLS and CDR2 YYNGEE come from the germline V gene. This CDR3 region has 16 residues. J gave up 2 bases and V 2 bases, and 6 bases lay outside the gene matches. The CDR3 loop reads CASSVASGALTDTQYF. Written as DNA, the CDR3 is TGTGCCAGCAGCGTGGCTAGCGGGGCCCTCACAGATACGCAGTATTTT.

This clone was counted a few times. V usage is TRBV7-2 and J usage is TRBJ2-1; D is possibly TRBD1 (6 bases). Trimming pared 0 bases from V and 8 bases from J, leaving 8 bases between. The CDR3 has 13 residues. Per germline, CDR1 SGHTA and CDR2 FQGNSA. The CDR3 spells CASSLAQGHEQFF. For the CDR3, the DNA is TGTGCCAGCAGCTTAGCACAGGGCCATGAGCAGTTCTTC. Drawing the rest from reference TRBV7-2 and TRBJ2-1, the complete variable domain is GAGVSQSPSNKVTEKGKDVELRCDPISGHTALYWYRQSLGQGLEFLIYFQGNSAPDKSGLPSDRFSAERTGGSVSTLTIQRTQQEDSAVYLCASSLAQGHEQFFGPGTRLTVL.

J is TRBJ1-2 and V is TRBV7-9, with D uncertain. The CDR3 has 15 residues. CDR1 and CDR2 (germline): SEHNR, FQNEAQ (reference sequence). The V end lost 5 bases, the J end lost 6 bases, and 19 bases lay between the germline ends. CDR3 protein: CASSTPGGVGDGYTF. In DNA, the CDR3 is TGTGCCAGCAGCACCCCCGGCGGGGTGGGTGATGGCTACACCTTC. The full variable domain, its missing parts supplied by reference TRBV7-9 and TRBJ1-2, is DTGVSQNPRHKITKRGQNVTFRCDPISEHNRLYWYRQTLGQGPEFLTYFQNEAQLEKSRLLSDRFSAERPKGSFSTLEIQRTEQGDSAMYLCASSTPGGVGDGYTFGSGTRLTVV.

The chain carries TRBV4-2 and TRBJ1-2; 11 bases align to TRBD1. This CDR3 spans 15 amino acids. Trimming removed 2 bases from V and 4 bases from J; junction bases left unmatched: 3. Germline V gene data show CDR1 as LGHNA and CDR2 as YNFKEQ. The CDR3 spells CASSQKGQGGYGYTF. DNA of the CDR3: TGTGCCAGCAGCCAAAAGGGACAGGGGGGCTATGGCTACACCTTC.

The chain links TRBV19 to TRBJ2-1, with 11 bases aligning to TRBD2. CDR1 is LNHDA, CDR2 SQIVND, per germline (reference sequence). After removal of 2 bases from V and 5 bases from J, the junction contained 5 bases not matched to a gene. The CDR3 consists of 16 residues. The CDR3: CASSITTSGVHNEQFF. The DNA for the CDR3 is TGTGCCAGTAGTATAACGACTAGCGGGGTACACAATGAGCAGTTCTTC.

This chain connects TRBV5-1 to TRBJ1-3; TRBD1 is a possible D gene (6 bases). V was pared by 2 bases and J by 4 bases, with 13 bases between. Germline V CDR1 and CDR2: SGHRS, YFSETQ. This CDR3 is built from 15 residues. The CDR3 is CASSFERGSGNTIYF. The CDR3 DNA follows: TGCGCCAGCAGCTTCGAGAGGGGGTCGGGAAACACCATATATTTT.

The V call is TRBV27, the J call TRBJ1-2, with D tentatively TRBD1 (5 bases). Germline V gene lookup returns CDR1 MNHEY and CDR2 SMNVEV (reference sequence). The CDR3 is 16 residues long. Trimming cost V 3 bases and J 4 bases, with 18 bases left between them. For the CDR3, the DNA is TGTGCCAGCAGTTTCGGCGGGGGAGAAAATGGCTATGGCTACACCTTC. As protein: CASSFGGGENGYGYTF.

This clone has a single count. The chain recombines TRBV7-6 with TRBJ1-2, with 9 bases aligning to TRBD1. CDR3 size: 13 residues. The V segment lost 5 bases and the J segment 8 bases; nucleotides outside the gene matches: 6. CDR1 and CDR2 from the germline V gene are SGHVS and FNYEAQ. The CDR3 nucleotides are TGTGCCAGCAGCGGTGGGACAGGGCTCGGCTACACCTTC. Encoded protein: CASSGGTGLGYTF.

V is TRBV7-3 and J is TRBJ2-2; TRBD1 matches 11 bases. Germline assignment: CDR1 SGHTA and CDR2 FQGTGA. The CDR3 is 15 amino acids. Unmatched junction bases numbered 8, after V lost 8 bases and J lost 6 bases. The CDR3 DNA sequence: TGTGCCAGCCGCGGGACAGGGGGGGAGGCCGGGGAGCTGTTTTTT. The encoded protein is CASRGTGGEAGELFF.

The genes are TRBV6-4 and TRBJ1-1; 10 positions match TRBD1. J gave up 7 bases and V 7 bases, and 12 bases lay outside the gene matches. The CDR3 extends over 15 amino acids. CDR1 MRHNA and CDR2 SNTAGT come from the germline V gene. CDR3 bases: TGTGCCAGCACCCCTGGGGACAGGGGAACAAGTGAAGCTTTCTTT. It encodes CASTPGDRGTSEAFF.

This chain connects TRBV11-2 to TRBJ1-5; D gene unclear. Germline V lookup: CDR1 SGHAT, CDR2 FQNNGV. The CDR3 is made up of 15 amino acids. Trimming took off 4 bases at V and 0 bases at J, with 10 bases between the two ends. This CDR3 reads CASSSNSSSNQPQHF. Here the CDR3 DNA reads TGTGCCAGCAGCTCTAACTCGAGTAGCAATCAGCCCCAGCATTTT.

The rearrangement uses TRBV7-3 and TRBJ1-5; D gene ambiguous. The CDR3 has 13 residues. The germline V gene encodes CDR1 SGHTA and CDR2 FQGTGA. V was shortened by 1 base and J by 5 bases, with 6 bases between the two germline ends. CDR3 bases: TGTGCCAGCAGCTTAAATAGTGATCAGCCCCAGCATTTT. Its translation: CASSLNSDQPQHF.

Notes on this clone: The same CDR3 is also encoded by other DNA sequences in this sample. V is TRBV5-1 and J is TRBJ2-3; 7 positions match TRBD2. Germline CDR1 is SGHRS and CDR2 is YFSETQ. The V gene end was trimmed by 0 bases and the J gene end by 3 bases; junction bases not matched to a gene: 1. The CDR3 runs 14 residues. CDR3 in amino acids: CASSLGGGTDTQYF. The CDR3 DNA sequence: TGCGCCAGCAGCTTGGGGGGGGGAACAGATACGCAGTATTTT.

This sequence joins TRBV27 and TRBJ2-7; TRBD1 agrees at 7 bases. Germline V gives CDR1 MNHEY, CDR2 SMNVEV (reference sequence). Trimming removed 4 bases from V and 4 bases from J; junction bases left unmatched: 7. The CDR3 spans 14 residues. The CDR3: CASSYRQGPYEQYV. DNA for the CDR3: TGTGCCAGCAGTTATCGACAGGGTCCGTACGAGCAGTACGTC.

This clone was seen only once. The gene calls are TRBV11-3 and TRBJ2-5, with D uncertain. The CDR3 spans 12 residues. V was pared by 5 bases and J by 5 bases, with 9 bases between. Germline CDR1 and CDR2: SGHNT and YENEEA. CDR3 bases: TGTGCCAGCAGCGTTGACTCTGAGACCCAGTACTTC. Translating it yields CASSVDSETQYF. Together with reference TRBV11-3 and TRBJ2-5, the CDR3 gives the full variable domain: EAGVVQSPRYKIIEKKQPVAFWCNPISGHNTLYWYLQNLGQGPELLIRYENEEAVDDSQLPKDRFSAERLKGVDSTLKIQPAELGDSAVYLCASSVDSETQYFGPGTRLLVL.

The rearrangement uses TRBV5-1 and TRBJ1-1; 7 bases fit TRBD1. The length of the CDR3 is 13 residues. The J segment lost 4 bases and the V segment lost 1 base, leaving 1 base of the junction unmatched. Germline V CDR1 and CDR2: SGHRS, YFSETQ. CDR3 in DNA: TGCGCCAGCAGCTTGTCAGGGGGCACTGAAGCTTTCTTT. It specifies CASSLSGGTEAFF.